This T cell receptor (beta chain) was documented in a study of Ad26.COV2.S vaccination and SARS-CoV-2 variants. About the study: Intramuscularly, Ad26.COV2.S was given either once or twice, 56 days apart. Study outcomes and limitations: Similar non-spike TCR breadth was seen in vaccine and placebo recipients. Using TCR breadth and depth analyses may have led to underestimated total T cell responses.

Profiling relied on immunoSEQ multiplex PCR, and the TCRdb table lists in-frame clones only, not all of them. The table shows approximately 300,000 clones, with about 86% occurring only once. The CDR3 length is 16 residues. The V and J ends lost 2 bases and 0 bases respectively, with 11 bases between them. CDR1 and CDR2 (germline): MGHDK, SYGVNS. The treatment is: over 15 received Ad26.COV2.S at low or high dose, single or two shots; roughly five received placebo; per-sample allocation not given. After the first vaccine or placebo injection, samples were drawn on day 63. Immunization relied on an Ad26 vector, which expressed Wuhan-strain SARS-CoV-2 spike. With respect to this clone: Its specificity is unknown.

This TCR derives from a person aged 18 to 65 who received the Ad26.COV2.S COVID-19 vaccine or a placebo. The chain carries TRBV25-1 and TRBJ1-3; the D is unclear. The source material was peripheral blood, sampled in a trial of Ad26.COV2.S vaccine versus placebo. This CDR3 is CASSEAGGYSGNTIYF. The DNA of the CDR3 is TGTGCCAGCAGTGAAGCCGGCGGATACTCTGGAAACACCATATATTTT.